This is a list of T cell receptor beta chains from one sample in a study of blood T cell repertoires in COVID-19. Here immunoSEQ multiplex PCR was the method, and the copy in TCRdb shows in-frame clones only, minus some. This sample has some 150,000 clones, with 75% to 90% found just once. The specimen was peripheral blood. Every receptor here comes from a man aged 45-65 years with active COVID-19. CDR3s include the opening cysteine and the closing phenylalanine or tryptophan. The order of the fields is clone size, V gene, CDR3 protein. Size tells how often a clone was seen (once, few, many) or the class of an expanded clone, and some rows leave it out.

abundance: NA
v_gene: TRBV2
CDR3aa: CASSSGAGGSYNEQFF

abundance: NA
v_gene: TRBV19
CDR3aa: CASSAILSATEAFF

abundance: few
v_gene: TRBV5-1
CDR3aa: CASTQAGQAGSPLHF

abundance: NA
v_gene: TRBV27
CDR3aa: CASSQQRGNSYEQYF

abundance: NA
v_gene: TRBV12-5
CDR3aa: CASGSDTYGYTF

abundance: few
v_gene: TRBV19
CDR3aa: CASSIQGADTEAFF

abundance: NA
v_gene: TRBV5-1
CDR3aa: CASSLDDTQETQYF

abundance: NA
v_gene: TRBV4-1
CDR3aa: CASSPGTGGDQPQHF

abundance: NA
v_gene: TRBV7-8
CDR3aa: CASSLLRGNTIYF

abundance: NA
v_gene: TRBV9
CDR3aa: CASSVGGTSSYEQYF

abundance: NA
v_gene: TRBV12-1
CDR3aa: CASSHGQRIHRFYEQYF

abundance: NA
v_gene: TRBV12-3/TRBV12-4
CDR3aa: CASSSTGRGYTF

abundance: NA
v_gene: TRBV6-5
CDR3aa: CASSSHQGSEAFF

abundance: NA
v_gene: TRBV6-4
CDR3aa: CASSVKEGAQQFF

abundance: NA
v_gene: TRBV12-5
CDR3aa: CASGLGDRGAHF

abundance: few
v_gene: TRBV5-8
CDR3aa: CASSLQLAGLNIQYF

abundance: NA
v_gene: TRBV25-1
CDR3aa: CASSEFPDSVVYF

abundance: NA
v_gene: TRBV12-3/TRBV12-4
CDR3aa: CASCLGGNTEAFF

abundance: NA
v_gene: TRBV5-4
CDR3aa: CASSPGKLPGLEQFF

abundance: NA
v_gene: TRBV19
CDR3aa: CASSRRAGGLTEAFF

abundance: NA
v_gene: TRBV5-1
CDR3aa: CASSFRTGGANTEAFF

abundance: NA
v_gene: TRBV6-2/TRBV6-3
CDR3aa: CASSYSSMGPYEQYF

abundance: NA
v_gene: TRBV11-3
CDR3aa: CASSPGLPGSPPEQFF

abundance: NA
v_gene: TRBV9
CDR3aa: CASSVGGTGAHEQYF

abundance: NA
v_gene: TRBV11-2
CDR3aa: CASSLAVRLNYTF

abundance: NA
v_gene: TRBV2
CDR3aa: CASQWGLEREQFF

abundance: NA
v_gene: TRBV19
CDR3aa: CASQTSTGQSEQYF

abundance: NA
v_gene: TRBV6-5
CDR3aa: CASRRQGLDTQYF

abundance: NA
v_gene: TRBV19
CDR3aa: CASSTGRRTNEKLFF

abundance: NA
v_gene: TRBV2
CDR3aa: CASSTGRATEAFF

abundance: NA
v_gene: TRBV27
CDR3aa: CASGLPEGTGELFF

abundance: NA
v_gene: TRBV6-5
CDR3aa: CASRLAGANEQYF

abundance: NA
v_gene: TRBV5-4
CDR3aa: CASSPRTSGGASDTQYF

abundance: NA
v_gene: TRBV12-3/TRBV12-4
CDR3aa: CASSAIPGYGYTF

abundance: NA
v_gene: TRBV7-9
CDR3aa: CASRQGGRGFQETQYF

abundance: NA
v_gene: TRBV29-1
CDR3aa: CSVVRGGTEAFF

abundance: NA
v_gene: TRBV5-1
CDR3aa: CASFPGGPQETQYF